This note documents a single T cell receptor (beta chain) sequence. Its specificity is unknown. These data come from a study of chemoradiotherapy in HPV16-positive cancers. Study-wide results and limits: Functional assays defining HPV-specific T cells used only a couple of HPV16-positive patients.

The CDR3 covers 14 residues. The V end was cut by 6 bases, the J end by 2 bases, with 14 bases between. Looked up from germline, CDR1 is MRHNA and CDR2 is SNTAGT. The protocol was immunoSEQ multiplex PCR, while the TCRdb copy is restricted to in-frame clones and leaves out a portion. The table lists roughly 11,000 clones, more than 85% of them singletons, with under 2% in the top ten. The chain couples TRBV6-4 to TRBJ2-7, with a tentative D call TRBD1 (5 bases). The TCR originated in a human donor with HPV-associated anogenital cancer. The source was blood, collected from a patient who underwent chemoradiotherapy. The CDR3 reads CASSEQDGAYEQYF. CDR3 sequence (DNA): TGTGCCAGCAGCGAACAGGACGGAGCCTACGAGCAGTACTTC.